The sequence of this T cell receptor beta chain was determined in a study of blood T cell repertoires in COVID-19. Assay used: immunoSEQ multiplex PCR; TCRdb lists only in-frame clones, some missing. The sample has some 300,000 clones, nearly 90% seen once. This clone has only a few counts. The V and J ends lost 7 bases and 7 bases respectively, with 10 bases between them. Germline CDR1 is SNHLY and CDR2 is FYNNEI. The CDR3 runs 11 residues. The sample taken for sequencing was peripheral blood. The sequence was collected from a woman in her 30s with COVID-19, enrolled during active disease. The chain employs TRBV2 and TRBJ1-2; D is unclear. The CDR3 DNA follows: TGTGCCAGCACCCAGGTAAGTGGCTACACCTTC. It yields the protein CASTQVSGYTF.